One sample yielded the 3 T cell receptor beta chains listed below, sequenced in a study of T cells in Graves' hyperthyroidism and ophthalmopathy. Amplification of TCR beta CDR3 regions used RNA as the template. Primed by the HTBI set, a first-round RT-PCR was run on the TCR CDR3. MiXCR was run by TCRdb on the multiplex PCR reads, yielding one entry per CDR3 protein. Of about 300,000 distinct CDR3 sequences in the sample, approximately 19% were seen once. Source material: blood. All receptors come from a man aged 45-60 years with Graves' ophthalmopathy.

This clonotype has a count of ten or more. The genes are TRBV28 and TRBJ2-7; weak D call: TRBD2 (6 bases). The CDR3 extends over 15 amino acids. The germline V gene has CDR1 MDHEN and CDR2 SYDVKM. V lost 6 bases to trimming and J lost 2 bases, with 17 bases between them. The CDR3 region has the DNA TGTGCCAGCAGCGAATCCCGGGACTTGGCCTACGAGCAGTACTTC. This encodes CASSESRDLAYEQYF.

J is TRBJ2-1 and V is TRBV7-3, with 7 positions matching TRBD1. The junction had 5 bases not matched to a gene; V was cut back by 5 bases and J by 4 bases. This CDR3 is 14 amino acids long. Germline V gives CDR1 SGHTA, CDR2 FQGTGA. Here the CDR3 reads CASSASGQYNEQFF. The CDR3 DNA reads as TGTGCCAGCAGCGCTTCGGGACAGTACAATGAGCAGTTCTTC.

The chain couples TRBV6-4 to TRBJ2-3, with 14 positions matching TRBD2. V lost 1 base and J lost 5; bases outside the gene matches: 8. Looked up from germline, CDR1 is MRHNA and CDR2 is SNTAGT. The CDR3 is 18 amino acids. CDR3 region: CASSDLEGLAGDRDTQYF. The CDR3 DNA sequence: TGTGCCAGCAGTGACTTGGAGGGACTAGCGGGAGACCGAGATACGCAGTATTTT.